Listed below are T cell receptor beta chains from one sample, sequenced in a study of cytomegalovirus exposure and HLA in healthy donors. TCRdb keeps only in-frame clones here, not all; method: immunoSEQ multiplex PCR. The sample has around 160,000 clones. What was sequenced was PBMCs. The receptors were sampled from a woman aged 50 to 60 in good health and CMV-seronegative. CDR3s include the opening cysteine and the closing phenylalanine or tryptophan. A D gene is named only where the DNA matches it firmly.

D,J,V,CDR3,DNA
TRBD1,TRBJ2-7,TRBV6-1,CASRPPWDSYEQYF,TGTGCCAGCAGGCCCCCCTGGGACAGCTACGAGCAGTACTTC
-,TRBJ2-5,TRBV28,CASSPNGLPQETQYF,TGTGCCAGCAGTCCGAACGGACTACCCCAAGAGACCCAGTACTTC
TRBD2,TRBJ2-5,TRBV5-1,CASSSYGTSGRIQETQYF,TGCGCCAGCAGCTCCTACGGGACTAGCGGGAGGATCCAAGAGACCCAGTACTTC
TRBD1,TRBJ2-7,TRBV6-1,CASSATGRGHEQYF,TGTGCCAGCAGCGCGACAGGGAGAGGCCACGAGCAGTACTTC
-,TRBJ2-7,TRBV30,CAWSASRRQINYEQYF,TGTGCCTGGAGCGCCTCCAGGAGACAGATTAACTACGAGCAGTACTTC
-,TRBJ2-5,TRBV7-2,CASSARVRWQETQYF,TGTGCCAGCAGCGCCAGAGTGCGGTGGCAAGAGACCCAGTACTTC
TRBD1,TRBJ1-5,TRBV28,CASSSTRWDRGHQPQHF,TGTGCCAGCAGTTCCACCCGGTGGGACAGGGGGCATCAGCCCCAGCATTTT
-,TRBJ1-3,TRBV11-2,CASSLEAGVGGNTIYF,TGTGCCAGCAGCTTAGAAGCGGGAGTCGGTGGAAACACCATATATTTT
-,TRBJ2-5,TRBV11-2,CASSLAATPEAQYF,TGTGCCAGCAGCTTGGCGGCCACTCCTGAGGCCCAGTACTTC
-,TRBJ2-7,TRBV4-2,CASSQGTVTYEQYF,TGTGCCAGCAGCCAAGGGACAGTGACCTACGAGCAGTACTTC
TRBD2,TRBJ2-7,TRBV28,CASSSTRGGEQYF,TGTGCCAGCAGTTCGACTCGGGGGGGCGAGCAGTACTTC
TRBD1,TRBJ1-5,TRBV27,CASSSGTGLNQPQHF,TGTGCCAGCAGTTCCGGGACAGGCCTTAATCAGCCCCAGCATTTT
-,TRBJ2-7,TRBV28,CASSLFVGPGYEQYF,TGTGCCAGCAGTTTATTTGTGGGTCCAGGATACGAGCAGTACTTC
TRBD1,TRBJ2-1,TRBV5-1,CASSLVGTGVLDEQFF,TGCGCCAGCAGCTTGGTCGGGACAGGGGTTTTGGATGAGCAGTTCTTC
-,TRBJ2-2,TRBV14,CASSQDVSGELFF,TGTGCCAGCAGCCAAGACGTGAGCGGGGAGCTGTTTTTT
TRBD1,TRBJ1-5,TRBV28,CASKLTGGGQPQHF,TGTGCCAGCAAATTGACAGGGGGCGGTCAGCCCCAGCATTTT
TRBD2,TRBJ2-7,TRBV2,CAGGEGSNEQYF,TGTGCCGGGGGGGAGGGCTCCAACGAGCAGTACTTC
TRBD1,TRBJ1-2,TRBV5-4,CASSLNRGGLYGYTF,TGTGCCAGCAGCTTAAACAGGGGGGGTCTCTATGGCTACACCTTC
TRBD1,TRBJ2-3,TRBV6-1,CASSDRIGQGDWSTDTQYF,TGTGCCAGCAGTGATCGTATAGGACAGGGGGATTGGAGCACAGATACGCAGTATTTT
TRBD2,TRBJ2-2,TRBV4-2,CASSQGGGAHTGELFF,TGTGCCAGCAGCCAAGGCGGGGGGGCCCACACCGGGGAGCTGTTTTTT
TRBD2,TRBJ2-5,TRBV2,CASSDDWPTSGSYETQYF,TGTGCCAGCAGTGACGATTGGCCGACTAGCGGGAGCTATGAGACCCAGTACTTC
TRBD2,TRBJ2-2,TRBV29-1,CGTSGTGELFF,TGCGGAACTAGCGGAACCGGGGAGCTGTTTTTT
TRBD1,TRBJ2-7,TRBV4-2,CASSQDVGGQGSFYEQYF,TGTGCCAGCAGCCAAGATGTAGGAGGACAGGGTTCGTTCTACGAGCAGTACTTC